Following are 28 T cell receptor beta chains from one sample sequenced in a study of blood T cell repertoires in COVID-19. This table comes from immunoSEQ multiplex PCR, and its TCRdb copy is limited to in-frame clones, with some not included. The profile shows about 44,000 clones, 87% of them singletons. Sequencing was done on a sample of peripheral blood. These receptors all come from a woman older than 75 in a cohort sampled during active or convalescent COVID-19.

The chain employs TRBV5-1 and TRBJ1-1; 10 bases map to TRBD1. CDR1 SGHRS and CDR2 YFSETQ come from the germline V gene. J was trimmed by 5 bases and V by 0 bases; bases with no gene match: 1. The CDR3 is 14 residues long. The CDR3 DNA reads TGCGCCAGCAGCTTGGGGACAGGGGGGACTGAAGCTTTCTTT. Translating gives CASSLGTGGTEAFF. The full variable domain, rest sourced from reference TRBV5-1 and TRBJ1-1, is KAGVTQTPRYLIKTRGQQVTLSCSPISGHRSVSWYQQTPGQGLQFLFEYFSETQRNKGNFPGRFSGRQFSNSRSEMNVSTLELGDSALYLCASSLGTGGTEAFFGQGTRLTVV.

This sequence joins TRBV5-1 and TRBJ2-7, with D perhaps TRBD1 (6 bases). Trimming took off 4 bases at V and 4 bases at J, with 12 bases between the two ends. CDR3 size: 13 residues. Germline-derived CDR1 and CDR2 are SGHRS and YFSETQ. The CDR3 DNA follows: TGCGCCAGCAGCGAGACAGGTGGGTACGAGCAGTACTTC. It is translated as CASSETGGYEQYF.

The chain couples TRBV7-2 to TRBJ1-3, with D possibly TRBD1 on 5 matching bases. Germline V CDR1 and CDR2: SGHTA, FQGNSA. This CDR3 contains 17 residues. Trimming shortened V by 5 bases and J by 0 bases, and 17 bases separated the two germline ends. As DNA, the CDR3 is TGTGCCAGCAGCGTATTCCTTACAGGCAACTCTGGAAACACCATATATTTT. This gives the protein CASSVFLTGNSGNTIYF.

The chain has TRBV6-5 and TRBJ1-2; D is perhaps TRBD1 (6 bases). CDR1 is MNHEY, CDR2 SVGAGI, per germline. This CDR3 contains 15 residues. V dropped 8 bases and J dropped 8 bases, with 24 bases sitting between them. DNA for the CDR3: TGTGCCAGCGATCCTGGGCCGGGACGGACAGAGGGCTACACCTTC. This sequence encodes CASDPGPGRTEGYTF.

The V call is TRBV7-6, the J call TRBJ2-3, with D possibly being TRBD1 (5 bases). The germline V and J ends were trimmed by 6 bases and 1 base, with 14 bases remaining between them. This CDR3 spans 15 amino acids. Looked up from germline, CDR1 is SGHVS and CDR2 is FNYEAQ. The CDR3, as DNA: TGTGCCAGCAGTATAGGACAACCTCGCACAGATACGCAGTATTTT. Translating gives CASSIGQPRTDTQYF.

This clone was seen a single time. The CDR3 DNA is TGTGCCAGCAGGATAGCGGGGGGGTTCACAGATACGCAGTATTTT. The encoded protein is CASRIAGGFTDTQYF. V is TRBV6-5 and J is TRBJ2-3; 11 positions match TRBD2. From germline, CDR1 is MNHEY and CDR2 SVGAGI. The ends lost 6 bases at V and 2 bases at J; junction bases unmatched: 4. The CDR3 runs to 15 residues.

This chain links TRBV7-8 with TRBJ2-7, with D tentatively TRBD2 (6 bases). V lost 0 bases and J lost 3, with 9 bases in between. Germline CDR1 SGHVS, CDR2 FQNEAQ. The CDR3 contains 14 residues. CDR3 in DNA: TGTGCCAGCAGCTTAGCATTGGGGGGCTACGAGCAGTACTTC. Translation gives CASSLALGGYEQYF.

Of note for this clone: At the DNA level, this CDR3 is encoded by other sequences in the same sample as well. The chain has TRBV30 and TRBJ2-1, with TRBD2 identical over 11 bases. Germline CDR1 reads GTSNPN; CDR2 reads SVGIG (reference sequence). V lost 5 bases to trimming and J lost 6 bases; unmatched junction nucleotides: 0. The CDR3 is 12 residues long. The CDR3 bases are TGTGCCTGGGGGACTAGCGGCAATGAGCAGTTCTTC. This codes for CAWGTSGNEQFF.

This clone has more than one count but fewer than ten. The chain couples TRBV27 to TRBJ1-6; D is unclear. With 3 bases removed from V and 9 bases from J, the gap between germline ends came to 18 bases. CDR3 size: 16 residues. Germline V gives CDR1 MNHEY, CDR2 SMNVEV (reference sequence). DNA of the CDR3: TGTGCCAGCAGTTTCCTTCCACTCCGAAGAGGTTCACCCCTCCACTTT. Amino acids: CASSFLPLRRGSPLHF.

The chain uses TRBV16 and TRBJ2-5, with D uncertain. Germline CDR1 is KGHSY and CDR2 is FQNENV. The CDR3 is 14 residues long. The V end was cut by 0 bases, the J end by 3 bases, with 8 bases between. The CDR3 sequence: CASSQSSSKETQYF. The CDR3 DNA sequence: TGTGCCAGCAGCCAATCGAGCTCTAAAGAGACCCAGTACTTC.

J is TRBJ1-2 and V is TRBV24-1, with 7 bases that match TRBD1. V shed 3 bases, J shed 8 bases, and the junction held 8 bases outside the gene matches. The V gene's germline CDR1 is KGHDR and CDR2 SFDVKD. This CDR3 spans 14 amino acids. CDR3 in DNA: TGTGCCACCAGTGATCCGGACAGGAAAAAAGGCTACACCTTC. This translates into CATSDPDRKKGYTF.

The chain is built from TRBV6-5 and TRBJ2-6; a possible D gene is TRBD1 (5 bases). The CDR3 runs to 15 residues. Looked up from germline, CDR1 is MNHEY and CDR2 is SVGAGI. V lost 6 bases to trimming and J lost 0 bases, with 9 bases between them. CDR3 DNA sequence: TGTGCCAGCAGCACAGGAAACTCTGGGGCCAACGTCCTGACTTTC. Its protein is CASSTGNSGANVLTF.

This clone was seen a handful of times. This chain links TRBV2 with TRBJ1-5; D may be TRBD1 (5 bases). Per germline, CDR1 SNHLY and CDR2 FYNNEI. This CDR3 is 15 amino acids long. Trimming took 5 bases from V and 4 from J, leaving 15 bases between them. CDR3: CASSPDIGGNQPQHF. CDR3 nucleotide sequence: TGTGCCAGCAGTCCGGACATTGGGGGGAATCAGCCCCAGCATTTT.

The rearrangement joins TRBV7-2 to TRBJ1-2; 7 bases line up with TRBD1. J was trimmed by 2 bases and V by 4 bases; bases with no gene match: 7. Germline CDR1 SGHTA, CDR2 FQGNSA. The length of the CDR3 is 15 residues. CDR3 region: CASSSTGFGNYGYTF. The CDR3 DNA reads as TGTGCCAGCAGCTCGACAGGGTTTGGCAACTATGGCTACACCTTC.

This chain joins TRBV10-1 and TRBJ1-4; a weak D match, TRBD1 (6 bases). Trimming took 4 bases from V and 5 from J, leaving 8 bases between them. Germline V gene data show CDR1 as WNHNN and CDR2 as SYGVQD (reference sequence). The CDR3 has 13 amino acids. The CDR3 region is CASSGQGNEKLFF. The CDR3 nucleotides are TGCGCCAGCAGTGGTCAGGGGAATGAAAAACTGTTTTTT.

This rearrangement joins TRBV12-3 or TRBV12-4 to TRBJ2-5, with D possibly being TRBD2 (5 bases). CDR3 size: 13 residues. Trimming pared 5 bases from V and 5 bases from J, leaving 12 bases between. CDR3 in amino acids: CASSKGPGETQYF. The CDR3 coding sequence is TGTGCCAGCAGTAAGGGTCCGGGGGAGACCCAGTACTTC.

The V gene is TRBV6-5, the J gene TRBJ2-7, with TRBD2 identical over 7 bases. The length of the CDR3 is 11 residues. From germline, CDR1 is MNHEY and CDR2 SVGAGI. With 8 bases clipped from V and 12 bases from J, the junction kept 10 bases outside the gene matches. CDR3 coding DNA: TGTGCCAGCCATCGGGGGGATGCATCGTACTTC. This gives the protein CASHRGDASYF.

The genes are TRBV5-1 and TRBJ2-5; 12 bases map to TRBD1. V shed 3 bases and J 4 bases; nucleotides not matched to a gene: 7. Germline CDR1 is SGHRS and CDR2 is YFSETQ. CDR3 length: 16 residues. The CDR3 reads CASSWSGTGGLETQYF. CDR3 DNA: TGCGCCAGCAGCTGGAGTGGGACAGGGGGCTTAGAGACCCAGTACTTC.

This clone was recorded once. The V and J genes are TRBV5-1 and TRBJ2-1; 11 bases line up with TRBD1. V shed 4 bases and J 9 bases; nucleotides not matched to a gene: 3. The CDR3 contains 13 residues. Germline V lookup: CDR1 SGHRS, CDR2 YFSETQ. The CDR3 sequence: CASSLGQGGEQFF. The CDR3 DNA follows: TGCGCCAGCAGCCTGGGACAGGGGGGTGAGCAGTTCTTC.

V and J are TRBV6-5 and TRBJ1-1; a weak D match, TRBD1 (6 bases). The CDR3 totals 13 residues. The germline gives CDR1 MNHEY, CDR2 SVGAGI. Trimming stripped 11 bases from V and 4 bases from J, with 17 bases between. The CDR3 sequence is CAAQGTRSTEAFF. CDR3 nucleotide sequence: TGTGCCGCTCAGGGGACACGATCCACTGAAGCTTTCTTT.

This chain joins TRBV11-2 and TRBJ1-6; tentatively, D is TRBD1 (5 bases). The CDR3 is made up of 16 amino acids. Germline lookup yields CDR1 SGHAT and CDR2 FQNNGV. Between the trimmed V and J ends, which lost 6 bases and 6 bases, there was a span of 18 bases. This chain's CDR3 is CASSVAGGGGNSPLHF. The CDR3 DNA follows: TGTGCCAGCAGTGTTGCGGGGGGAGGAGGTAATTCACCCCTCCACTTT.

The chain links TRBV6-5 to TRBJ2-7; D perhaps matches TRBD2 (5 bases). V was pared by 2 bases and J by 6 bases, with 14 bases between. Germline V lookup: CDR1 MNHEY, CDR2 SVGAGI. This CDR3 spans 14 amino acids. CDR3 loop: CASSYRGFSLEQYF. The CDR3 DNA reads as TGTGCCAGCAGTTACCGGGGTTTCAGCCTCGAGCAGTACTTC.

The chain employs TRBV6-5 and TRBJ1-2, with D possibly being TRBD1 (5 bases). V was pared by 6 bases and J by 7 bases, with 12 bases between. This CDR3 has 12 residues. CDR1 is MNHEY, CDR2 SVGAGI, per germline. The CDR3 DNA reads TGTGCCAGCAGAACCAGGGCGGCTGGCTACACCTTC. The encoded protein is CASRTRAAGYTF.

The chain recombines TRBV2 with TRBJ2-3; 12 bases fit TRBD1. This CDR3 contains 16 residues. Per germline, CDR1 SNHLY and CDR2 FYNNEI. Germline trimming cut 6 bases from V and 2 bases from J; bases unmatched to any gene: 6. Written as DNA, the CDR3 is TGTGCCAGCAGGGGAATGGGACAGGGGGCCACAGATACGCAGTATTTT. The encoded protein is CASRGMGQGATDTQYF.

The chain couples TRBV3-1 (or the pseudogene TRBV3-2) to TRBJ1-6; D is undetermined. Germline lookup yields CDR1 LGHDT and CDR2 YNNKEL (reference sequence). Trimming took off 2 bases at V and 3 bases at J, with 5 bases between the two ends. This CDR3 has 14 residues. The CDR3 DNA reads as TGTGCCAGCAGCCAATCAGACTATAATTCACCCCTCCACTTT. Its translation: CASSQSDYNSPLHF.

CDR3: CASSPGTGVSGELFF. CDR3 nucleotides: TGTGCCAGCAGCCCCGGGACAGGGGTCTCCGGGGAGCTGTTTTTT. V usage is TRBV7-3 and J usage is TRBJ2-2; 10 nucleotides line up with TRBD1. The germline gives CDR1 SGHTA, CDR2 FQGTGA. CDR3 length equals 15 residues. The V gene end was trimmed by 5 bases and the J gene end by 6 bases; junction bases not matched to a gene: 6.

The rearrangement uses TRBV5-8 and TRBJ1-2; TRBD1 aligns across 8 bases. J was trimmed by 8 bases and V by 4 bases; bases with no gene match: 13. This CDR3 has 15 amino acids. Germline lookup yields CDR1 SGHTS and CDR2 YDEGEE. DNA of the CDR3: TGTGCCAGCAGCCGATTTCAGGGGGCTTCAGGCGGCTACACCTTC. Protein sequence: CASSRFQGASGGYTF.

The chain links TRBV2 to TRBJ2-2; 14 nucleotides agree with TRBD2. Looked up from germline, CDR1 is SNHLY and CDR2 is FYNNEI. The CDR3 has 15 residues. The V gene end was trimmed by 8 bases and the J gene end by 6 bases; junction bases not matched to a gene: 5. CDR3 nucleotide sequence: TGTGCCAGCGGAGGGACTAGCGGGAGTGCCGGGGAGCTGTTTTTT. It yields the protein CASGGTSGSAGELFF.